This T cell receptor (beta chain) was found in a study of blood T cells in healthy people across ages. With a J-beta primer mix and a sample-barcoded 5' primer, a second PCR ran about 7 to 11 cycles. TCRdb processed the 5' RACE reads anew with MiXCR; each CDR3 protein has one entry. The table includes about 720,000 distinct CDR3 sequences, 20% to 25% detected once. The V gene end was trimmed by 5 bases and the J gene end by 0 bases; junction bases not matched to a gene: 7. The length of the CDR3 is 16 residues. Germline loops: CDR1 SEHNR, CDR2 FQNEAQ (reference sequence). The rearrangement joins TRBV7-9 to TRBJ2-5, with 9 bases identical to TRBD2. The specimen was blood. The receptor's source is a man between 65 and 85 years old in good health. The CDR3 loop is CASSAWTSVYQETQYF. Written as DNA, the CDR3 is TGTGCCAGCAGCGCCTGGACTAGCGTATACCAAGAGACCCAGTACTTC.